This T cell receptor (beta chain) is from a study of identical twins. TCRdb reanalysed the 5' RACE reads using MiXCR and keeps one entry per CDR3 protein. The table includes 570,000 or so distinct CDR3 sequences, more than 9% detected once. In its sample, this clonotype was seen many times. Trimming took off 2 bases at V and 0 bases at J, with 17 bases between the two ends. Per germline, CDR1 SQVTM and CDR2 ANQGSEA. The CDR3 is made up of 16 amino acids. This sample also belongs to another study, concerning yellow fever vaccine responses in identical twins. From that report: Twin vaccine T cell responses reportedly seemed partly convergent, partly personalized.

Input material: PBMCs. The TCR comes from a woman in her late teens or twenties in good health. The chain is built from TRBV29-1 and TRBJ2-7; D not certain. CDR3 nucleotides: TGCAGCGTTGAATGGCGCACCGGAGCTAGCTCCTACGAGCAGTACTTC. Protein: CSVEWRTGASSYEQYF.